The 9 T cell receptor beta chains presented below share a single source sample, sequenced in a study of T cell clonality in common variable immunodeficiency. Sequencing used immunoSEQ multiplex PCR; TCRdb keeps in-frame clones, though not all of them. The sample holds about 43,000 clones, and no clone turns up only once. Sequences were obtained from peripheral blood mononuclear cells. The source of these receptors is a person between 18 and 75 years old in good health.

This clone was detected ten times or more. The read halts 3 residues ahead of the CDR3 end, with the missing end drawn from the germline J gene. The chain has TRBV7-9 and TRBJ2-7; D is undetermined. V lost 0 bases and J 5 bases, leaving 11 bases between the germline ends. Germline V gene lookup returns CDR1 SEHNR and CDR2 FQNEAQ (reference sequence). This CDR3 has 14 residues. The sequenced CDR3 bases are TGTGCCAGCAGCTTAGCTAGCTCCTTGGACGAG. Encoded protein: CASSLASSLDE. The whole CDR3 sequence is CASSLASSLDEQYF.

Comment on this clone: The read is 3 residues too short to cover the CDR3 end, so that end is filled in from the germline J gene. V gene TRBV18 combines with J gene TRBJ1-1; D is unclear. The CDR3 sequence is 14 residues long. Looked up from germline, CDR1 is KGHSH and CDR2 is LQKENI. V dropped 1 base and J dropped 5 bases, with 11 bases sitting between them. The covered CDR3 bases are TGTGCCAGCTCACCACGTCTTATCGGGACTGAA. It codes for CASSPRLIGTE. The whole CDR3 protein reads CASSPRLIGTEAFF.

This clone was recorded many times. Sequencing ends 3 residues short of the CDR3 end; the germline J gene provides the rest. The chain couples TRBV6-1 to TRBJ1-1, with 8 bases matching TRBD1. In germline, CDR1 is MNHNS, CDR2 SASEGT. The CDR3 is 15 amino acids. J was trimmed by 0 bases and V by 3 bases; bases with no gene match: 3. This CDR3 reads CASSDRQGMNTEAFF. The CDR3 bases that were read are TGTGCCAGCAGTGACCGACAGGGGATGAACACTGAA.

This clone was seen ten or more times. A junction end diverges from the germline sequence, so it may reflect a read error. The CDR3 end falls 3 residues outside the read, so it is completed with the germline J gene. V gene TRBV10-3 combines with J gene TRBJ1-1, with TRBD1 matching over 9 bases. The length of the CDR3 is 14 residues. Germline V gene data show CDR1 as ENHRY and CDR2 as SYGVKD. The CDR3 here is CAITEMDRGTEAFF. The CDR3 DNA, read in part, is TGTGCCATCACTGAGATGGACAGGGGCACTGAA.

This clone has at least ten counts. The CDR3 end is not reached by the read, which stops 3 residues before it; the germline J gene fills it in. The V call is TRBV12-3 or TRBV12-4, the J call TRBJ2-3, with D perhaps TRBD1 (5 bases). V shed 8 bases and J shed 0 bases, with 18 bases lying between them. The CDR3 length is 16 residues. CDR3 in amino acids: CASPLDSRKSTDTQYF. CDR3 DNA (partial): TGTGCCAGCCCTCTTGACAGTCGGAAAAGCACAGATACG.

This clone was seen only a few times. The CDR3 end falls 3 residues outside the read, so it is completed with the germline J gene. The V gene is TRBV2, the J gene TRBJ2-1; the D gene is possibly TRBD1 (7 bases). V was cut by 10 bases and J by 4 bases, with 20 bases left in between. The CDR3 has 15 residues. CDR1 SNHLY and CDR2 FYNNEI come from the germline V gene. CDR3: CATRGGGGLYNEQFF. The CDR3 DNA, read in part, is TGTGCCACTCGTGGAGGGGGCGGCCTTTACAATGAG. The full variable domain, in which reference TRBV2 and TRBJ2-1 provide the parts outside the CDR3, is EPEVTQTPSHQVTQMGQEVILRCVPISNHLYFYWYRQILGQKVEFLVSFYNNEISEKSEIFDDQFSVERPDGSNFTLKIRSTKLEDSAMYFCATRGGGGLYNEQFFGPGTRLTVL.

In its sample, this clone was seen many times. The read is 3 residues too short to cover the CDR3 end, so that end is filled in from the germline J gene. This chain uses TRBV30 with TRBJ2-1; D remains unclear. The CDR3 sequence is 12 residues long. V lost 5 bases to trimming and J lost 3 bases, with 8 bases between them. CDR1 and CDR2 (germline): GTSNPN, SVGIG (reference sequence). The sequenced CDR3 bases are TGTGCCTGGGGTTCCTACTACAATGAG. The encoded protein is CAWGSYYNE. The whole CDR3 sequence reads CAWGSYYNEQFF.

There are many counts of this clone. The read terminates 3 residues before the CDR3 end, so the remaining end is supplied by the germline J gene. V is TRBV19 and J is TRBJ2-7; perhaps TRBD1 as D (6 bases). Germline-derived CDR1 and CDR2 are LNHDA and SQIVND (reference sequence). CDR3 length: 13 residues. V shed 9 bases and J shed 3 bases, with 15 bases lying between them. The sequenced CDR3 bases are TGTGCCAGGAAGGGACACCTCATCTACGAG. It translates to CARKGHLIYE. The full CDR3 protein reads CARKGHLIYEQYF.

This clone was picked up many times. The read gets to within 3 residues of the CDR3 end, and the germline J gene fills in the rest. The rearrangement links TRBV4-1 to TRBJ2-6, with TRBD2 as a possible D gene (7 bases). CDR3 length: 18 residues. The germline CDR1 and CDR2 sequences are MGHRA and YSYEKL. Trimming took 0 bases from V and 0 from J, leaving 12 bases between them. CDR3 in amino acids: CASSQDKGGISGANVLTF. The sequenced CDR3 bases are TGCGCCAGCAGCCAAGATAAGGGGGGGATCTCTGGGGCCAACGTC.